This T cell receptor beta chain was found in a study of blood T cell repertoires in COVID-19. Recruits, aged roughly 18 to 95 years, lived in 20 to 30 US areas. Self-reported history from a screening survey and questionnaire set each donor's cohort. All recovered Cohort 3 donors got two negative PCRs, got clearance, or saw symptom resolution. Under the authors' procedure: Reference gene primer amplification in the assay estimated nucleated cell counts. Sequencing was performed with immunoSEQ multiplex PCR; in TCRdb, only in-frame clones are kept and a portion is missing. From that table come the V and J calls and clone size; the DNA was used to work out D and trimming. Here the sample spans about 290,000 clones, roughly nine tenths being singletons. V lost 5 bases to trimming and J lost 8 bases, with 15 bases between them. The CDR3 consists of 13 residues. A single count supports this clone.

This sequence originates from a woman in her thirties or forties who had recovered from COVID-19. What was sequenced was PBMCs or T cells enriched from blood (not recorded which). The chain joins TRBV12-3 or TRBV12-4 to TRBJ1-2; weak D call: TRBD1 (5 bases). Here the CDR3 reads CASSTGGPRGYTF. The CDR3, as DNA: TGTGCCAGCAGTACAGGTGGCCCTAGGGGCTACACCTTC.